These 2 T cell receptor beta chains share one sample of origin, sequenced in a study of cytomegalovirus exposure and HLA in healthy donors. Both 60 Vbeta primers and 13 Jbeta primers went into the PCR. Using immunoSEQ multiplex PCR, the repertoire was profiled, and TCRdb retains in-frame clones only, with some absent. The sample lists 95,000 to 110,000 clones, 77% occurring once. The sample consisted of PBMCs. These receptors came from a male donor in good health and CMV-seronegative.

This chain uses TRBV5-1 with TRBJ2-2; TRBD2 matches 7 bases. Germline V gene lookup returns CDR1 SGHRS and CDR2 YFSETQ. The junction had 3 bases not matched to a gene; V was cut back by 3 bases and J by 1 base. This CDR3 comprises 15 residues. Written as DNA, the CDR3 is TGCGCCAGCAGCTCGGGGGAGGGGAACACCGGGGAGCTGTTTTTT. Translation: CASSSGEGNTGELFF.

The chain carries TRBV2 and TRBJ2-1; no clear D. Germline V lookup: CDR1 SNHLY, CDR2 FYNNEI. The CDR3 is 10 amino acids. Trimming left V 6 bases short and J 7 bases short, with 4 bases between. The CDR3 DNA is TGTGCCAGCAGGCTAAATGAGCAGTTCTTC. This gives the protein CASRLNEQFF.